This T cell receptor beta chain was captured by sequencing in a study of Ad26.COV2.S vaccination and SARS-CoV-2 variants. V was shortened by 3 bases and J by 9 bases, with 12 bases between the two germline ends. CDR3 length equals 13 residues. This table comes from immunoSEQ multiplex PCR, and its TCRdb copy is limited to in-frame clones, with some not included. The profile shows 250,000 or so clones, 87% of them singletons. This clone came up once. Its antigen is currently unknown. Stated treatment: about 20 received Ad26.COV2.S at low or high dose, single or two shots; roughly five received placebo; per-sample allocation not given. The samples date from day 63 after the first vaccine or placebo injection. The study's findings and limits: The analyses of TCR breadth and depth may have understated the size of total T cell responses. Vaccinees showed greater spike-specific TCR breadth than placebo recipients.

Source: peripheral blood, taken in a trial of Ad26.COV2.S vaccine versus placebo. J is TRBJ2-1 and V is TRBV12-3 or TRBV12-4, with D possibly TRBD2 on 5 matching bases. The origin of this receptor is a person between 18 and 60 years old who received the Ad26.COV2.S COVID-19 vaccine or a placebo. The CDR3 DNA is TGTGCCAGCAGTTTTCGGAGGTCTGGTGAGCAGTTCTTC. It encodes CASSFRRSGEQFF.